This TCR beta chain was documented in a study of CD8+ T cells in alopecia areata. General study findings and limits: Elevated clonality characterized lesional scalp relative to normal scalp, particularly in alopecia totalis/universalis.

Sequencing relied on a cDNA template that was reverse transcribed from extracted RNA. Method: immunoSEQ multiplex PCR; TCRdb's copy keeps in-frame clones and lacks some. The profile shows fewer than 200,000 clones, around 59% of them singletons. Trimming pared 0 bases from V and 6 bases from J, leaving 12 bases between. The CDR3 runs 14 residues. The germline V gene has CDR1 MGHRA and CDR2 YSYEKL. About this clone itself: What it binds is unknown.

This sample's treatment: oral pan-JAK inhibitor, 5-10 mg twice daily. The chain recombines TRBV4-1 with TRBJ2-7, with D unclear. This clonotype was sampled from a human donor with alopecia areata. The material was CD4+ T cells sorted from blood, obtained at week 24, from a patient treated with tofacitinib. The DNA of the CDR3 is TGCGCCAGCAGCCAAGATCACGGGTCGCGCGAGCAGTACTTC. The encoded protein is CASSQDHGSREQYF.